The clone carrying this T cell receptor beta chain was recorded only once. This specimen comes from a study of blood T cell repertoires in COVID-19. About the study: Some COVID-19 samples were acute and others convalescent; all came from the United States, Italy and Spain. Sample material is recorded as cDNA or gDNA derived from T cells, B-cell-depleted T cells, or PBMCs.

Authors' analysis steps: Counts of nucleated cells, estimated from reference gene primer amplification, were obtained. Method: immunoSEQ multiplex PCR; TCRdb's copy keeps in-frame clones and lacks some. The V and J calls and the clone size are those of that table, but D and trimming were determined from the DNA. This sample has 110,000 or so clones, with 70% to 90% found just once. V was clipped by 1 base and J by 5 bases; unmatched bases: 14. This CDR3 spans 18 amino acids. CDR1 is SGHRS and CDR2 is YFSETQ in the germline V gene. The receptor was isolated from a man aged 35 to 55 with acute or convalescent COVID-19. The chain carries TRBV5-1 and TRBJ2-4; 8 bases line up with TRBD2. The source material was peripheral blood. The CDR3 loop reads CASSLRGGLLAVENIQYF. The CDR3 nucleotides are TGCGCCAGCAGCTTGCGGGGGGGGCTCCTCGCCGTGGAAAACATTCAGTACTTC.